The rows below give T cell receptor beta chains drawn from one sample of a study of cytomegalovirus exposure and HLA in healthy donors. The assay was immunoSEQ multiplex PCR, and TCRdb's table has in-frame clones only and misses some. This sample has around 300,000 clones; approximately 83% occur once, and the top ten carry 1%. Source material: PBMCs. The receptors stem from a woman younger than 30 in good health and CMV-seronegative. Both conserved end residues are part of each CDR3. D genes are given only for firm matches. Clone size is stated in some rows and not others, as once, few, many or a class when expanded.

DNA: TGTGCCAGCAGTTTACCCACCTCAGCGGACTACAATGAGCAGTTCTTC
CDR3: CASSLPTSADYNEQFF
size: NA
D: NA
V: TRBV27
J: TRBJ2-1

DNA: TGTGCCAGCAGCTATGGACAGAGTGATGAGCAGTTCTTC
CDR3: CASSYGQSDEQFF
size: NA
D: NA
V: TRBV7-2
J: TRBJ2-1

DNA: TGTGCCAGCTCCTTCCGGGACAGGGAGCTGTTTTTT
CDR3: CASSFRDRELFF
size: NA
D: NA
V: TRBV6-5
J: TRBJ2-2

DNA: TGTGCCAGCAGCTGGGACTATAGCACAGATACGCAGTATTTT
CDR3: CASSWDYSTDTQYF
size: many
D: TRBD2
V: TRBV5-6
J: TRBJ2-3

DNA: TGTGCCAGCTCTCGGGACAGGGTTTTTGGCTACACCTTC
CDR3: CASSRDRVFGYTF
size: NA
D: TRBD1
V: TRBV25-1
J: TRBJ1-2

DNA: TGCAGCGGTGCGGGGCCCTACGAGCAGTACTTC
CDR3: CSGAGPYEQYF
size: few
D: NA
V: TRBV29-1
J: TRBJ2-7

DNA: TGTGCCAGTAGTATAACCCCTAGTCTTAATCAGCCCCAGCATTTT
CDR3: CASSITPSLNQPQHF
size: NA
D: NA
V: TRBV19
J: TRBJ1-5

DNA: TGTGCCAGCAGCTCCCGACAGCCAAACACTGAAGCTTTCTTT
CDR3: CASSSRQPNTEAFF
size: NA
D: NA
V: TRBV9
J: TRBJ1-1

DNA: TGTGCCAGTAGGGGGACAGGGACACTGTCTGGGGCCAACGTCCTGACTTTC
CDR3: CASRGTGTLSGANVLTF
size: NA
D: TRBD1
V: TRBV19
J: TRBJ2-6

DNA: TGTGCCAGCAGTGTTGCAGGGGAGGGCACTGAAGCTTTCTTT
CDR3: CASSVAGEGTEAFF
size: NA
D: NA
V: TRBV6-1
J: TRBJ1-1

DNA: TGTGCCAGCAGTTACTCGGCTGGACAGGGGTACGAGCAGTACTTC
CDR3: CASSYSAGQGYEQYF
size: NA
D: TRBD1
V: TRBV6-5
J: TRBJ2-7

DNA: TGTGCCAGCAGTTTCGCTAGCGGGGAGACCTACAATGAGCAGTTCTTC
CDR3: CASSFASGETYNEQFF
size: NA
D: TRBD2
V: TRBV27
J: TRBJ2-1

DNA: TGTGCCAGCAGGATCGGGACACAGAACACCGGGGAGCTGTTTTTT
CDR3: CASRIGTQNTGELFF
size: NA
D: NA
V: TRBV6-5
J: TRBJ2-2

DNA: TGTGCCAGCAGCGCTACTAGCGGGACTAGCACAGATACGCAGTATTTT
CDR3: CASSATSGTSTDTQYF
size: NA
D: TRBD2
V: TRBV7-6
J: TRBJ2-3

DNA: TGTGCCAGCAGCACTCGGACAGGGATGGACAATGAGCAGTTCTTC
CDR3: CASSTRTGMDNEQFF
size: NA
D: TRBD1
V: TRBV9
J: TRBJ2-1

DNA: TGCGCCAGCAGCTATCCGGGACAGGGGGTAGATAGCTATGGCTACACCTTC
CDR3: CASSYPGQGVDSYGYTF
size: once
D: TRBD1
V: TRBV5-1
J: TRBJ1-2

DNA: TGTGCCAGTACCCCATTGGCCGAAACAGGGGCCTATGGCTACACCTTC
CDR3: CASTPLAETGAYGYTF
size: NA
D: TRBD1
V: TRBV19
J: TRBJ1-2

DNA: TGCGCCAGCAGCCAAGAAAATCGGGACAGGAGGTCTCTTGGCTACACCTTC
CDR3: CASSQENRDRRSLGYTF
size: NA
D: TRBD1
V: TRBV4-1
J: TRBJ1-2

DNA: TGTGCCAGTAGCCGACAGGGCTGGGTTCGAGGCTACACCTTC
CDR3: CASSRQGWVRGYTF
size: NA
D: TRBD1
V: TRBV19
J: TRBJ1-2

DNA: TGTGCCTACTCCCCCGGGGGGGCGAATGAGCAGTTCTTC
CDR3: CAYSPGGANEQFF
size: NA
D: TRBD2
V: TRBV30
J: TRBJ2-1

DNA: TGTGCCAGCAGTGCATTCGATGGACTAGAGGGGAAGACCCAGTACTTC
CDR3: CASSAFDGLEGKTQYF
size: NA
D: TRBD2
V: TRBV6-1
J: TRBJ2-5

DNA: TGCGCCAGCAGCCAAGAAACCAGGGTCAATTCACCCCTCCACTTT
CDR3: CASSQETRVNSPLHF
size: few
D: NA
V: TRBV4-1
J: TRBJ1-6

DNA: TGTGCCAGCTCACCCGGGACAGGGGGAGGTTCACCCCTCCACTTT
CDR3: CASSPGTGGGSPLHF
size: few
D: TRBD1
V: TRBV18
J: TRBJ1-6

DNA: TGTGCCAGCAGTCGGGGACAGGGGGATTATGGCTACACCTTC
CDR3: CASSRGQGDYGYTF
size: NA
D: TRBD1
V: TRBV25-1
J: TRBJ1-2

DNA: TGCGCCAGCAGCACGAACAGGGCTGGCTACACCTTC
CDR3: CASSTNRAGYTF
size: NA
D: NA
V: TRBV5-1
J: TRBJ1-2

DNA: TGTGCCAGCAGCTTATTAGGTAGCGGGAGGGCCGTAGATACGCAGTATTTT
CDR3: CASSLLGSGRAVDTQYF
size: NA
D: TRBD2
V: TRBV7-2
J: TRBJ2-3

DNA: TGTGCCAGCAGCCCTAATAGTGGAGGGCTGGACAACTATGGCTACACCTTC
CDR3: CASSPNSGGLDNYGYTF
size: NA
D: NA
V: TRBV7-2
J: TRBJ1-2

DNA: TGCGCCAGCAGCTCGTGGACAGGGGACACCGGGGAGCTGTTTTTT
CDR3: CASSSWTGDTGELFF
size: NA
D: TRBD1
V: TRBV5-1
J: TRBJ2-2

DNA: TGTGCCAGCTCACCATACGTAGGGGAGGGGTTCGGGACCACTGAAGCTTTCTTT
CDR3: CASSPYVGEGFGTTEAFF
size: NA
D: NA
V: TRBV18
J: TRBJ1-1

DNA: TGCAGCGCCTCCAGGGAGGTTCCTGAAGCTTTCTTT
CDR3: CSASREVPEAFF
size: NA
D: NA
V: TRBV29-1
J: TRBJ1-1

DNA: TGTGCCAGCAGTGGGGGACTAGCGGGGGGCTACGAGCAGTACTTC
CDR3: CASSGGLAGGYEQYF
size: NA
D: TRBD2
V: TRBV2
J: TRBJ2-7

DNA: TGTGCCAGCAGTTTGGGGCAGGTTGGCTACACCTTC
CDR3: CASSLGQVGYTF
size: NA
D: NA
V: TRBV28
J: TRBJ1-2

DNA: TGTGCCAGCAGCTCTCTAGCGGGGAGCACAGATACGCAGTATTTT
CDR3: CASSSLAGSTDTQYF
size: NA
D: TRBD2
V: TRBV5-6
J: TRBJ2-3

DNA: TGTGCCAGCAGCCACGCGAGCTCCTACGAGCAGTACTTC
CDR3: CASSHASSYEQYF
size: NA
D: NA
V: TRBV27
J: TRBJ2-7

DNA: TGTGCCAGCAGCGTAGGGGGCTCCTACACAGATACGCAGTATTTT
CDR3: CASSVGGSYTDTQYF
size: few
D: NA
V: TRBV9
J: TRBJ2-3

DNA: TGTGCCAGCAGAGTCACAGGGGCCTATGGCTACACCTTC
CDR3: CASRVTGAYGYTF
size: NA
D: TRBD1
V: TRBV2
J: TRBJ1-2

DNA: TGCGCCAGCAGCTTCGGGAGAGGACTCGTGGGGAACACTGAAGCTTTCTTT
CDR3: CASSFGRGLVGNTEAFF
size: NA
D: NA
V: TRBV5-1
J: TRBJ1-1

DNA: TGCGCCAGCAGCCACCTCCTCGACATGAACACCGGGGAGCTGTTTTTT
CDR3: CASSHLLDMNTGELFF
size: NA
D: NA
V: TRBV5-1
J: TRBJ2-2

DNA: TGTGCCAGCTCACCCTTAGACATGAACACTGAAGCTTTCTTT
CDR3: CASSPLDMNTEAFF
size: NA
D: NA
V: TRBV18
J: TRBJ1-1

DNA: TGCAGCGTTGACTACGGCACTGAAGCTTTCTTT
CDR3: CSVDYGTEAFF
size: NA
D: NA
V: TRBV29-1
J: TRBJ1-1

DNA: TGTGCCAGCAGTTTACATCCCAGGGGACGGGCCCGACTTGGCTACACCTTC
CDR3: CASSLHPRGRARLGYTF
size: once
D: NA
V: TRBV27
J: TRBJ1-2

DNA: TGCGCCAGCAGCTTGACGAGGCAGGGCATCAACGATGGCTACACCTTC
CDR3: CASSLTRQGINDGYTF
size: NA
D: NA
V: TRBV5-1
J: TRBJ1-2

DNA: TGTGCCAGCAGCCAAGGGGGGCCCACTGAAGCTTTCTTT
CDR3: CASSQGGPTEAFF
size: once
D: NA
V: TRBV4-2
J: TRBJ1-1

DNA: TGTGCCAGCTCACCACCGTACCCGCGGGAGTATATCCACGAGCAGTACTTC
CDR3: CASSPPYPREYIHEQYF
size: once
D: TRBD2
V: TRBV18
J: TRBJ2-7

DNA: TGTGCCAGCAGCTCCCGGGGGGCCTCTGGGGCCAACGTCCTGACTTTC
CDR3: CASSSRGASGANVLTF
size: NA
D: NA
V: TRBV7-6
J: TRBJ2-6

DNA: TGTGCCAGCAGGGGGACAGGTGTAAATGAAAAACTGTTTTTT
CDR3: CASRGTGVNEKLFF
size: once
D: TRBD1
V: TRBV5-4
J: TRBJ1-4

DNA: TGTGCCAGCAGCTTAGGGGGCGGTAGAACCTACAATGAGCAGTTCTTC
CDR3: CASSLGGGRTYNEQFF
size: NA
D: TRBD1
V: TRBV9
J: TRBJ2-1

DNA: TGTGCCAGCAGTAGGGGTGCCGGCTACACCTTC
CDR3: CASSRGAGYTF
size: NA
D: NA
V: TRBV6-5
J: TRBJ1-2

DNA: TGTGCCTGGAGTGTGGGTAGCGCCTACGAGCAGTACTTC
CDR3: CAWSVGSAYEQYF
size: NA
D: NA
V: TRBV30
J: TRBJ2-7

DNA: TGTGCCAGCAGCCTACGACAGGGAAACTATGGCTACACCTTC
CDR3: CASSLRQGNYGYTF
size: NA
D: TRBD1
V: TRBV7-2
J: TRBJ1-2

DNA: TGTGCCAGCAGCTTACGGGACAGGGGGCTCGACTATGGCTACACCTTC
CDR3: CASSLRDRGLDYGYTF
size: NA
D: TRBD1
V: TRBV7-2
J: TRBJ1-2

DNA: TGTGCCAGCAGTGAGTTGGAGTCCCCGACCTACACCTTC
CDR3: CASSELESPTYTF
size: NA
D: NA
V: TRBV6-1
J: TRBJ1-2

DNA: TGTGCCAGCTCGGGGGACCGGGAGACCCAGTACTTC
CDR3: CASSGDRETQYF
size: NA
D: NA
V: TRBV5-4
J: TRBJ2-5

DNA: TGTGCCAGCAGCTTGCCCCAGGGGAATAATTCACCCCTCCACTTT
CDR3: CASSLPQGNNSPLHF
size: NA
D: NA
V: TRBV5-8
J: TRBJ1-6

DNA: TGTGCCTGGAGTGGCGGACAGGGGGCAGAGACCCAGTACTTC
CDR3: CAWSGGQGAETQYF
size: NA
D: TRBD1
V: TRBV30
J: TRBJ2-5

DNA: TGTGCCAGCAGTGTTCTGGTGGAGGCTTTCTTT
CDR3: CASSVLVEAFF
size: NA
D: NA
V: TRBV6-1
J: TRBJ1-1

DNA: TGCGCCAGCAGCCAAAGAATCACAGGTTTCTCTGGGGCCAACGTCCTGACTTTC
CDR3: CASSQRITGFSGANVLTF
size: NA
D: NA
V: TRBV4-3
J: TRBJ2-6

DNA: TGCGCCAGCAGCTTTGCGGGACCATCCTACGAGCAGTACTTC
CDR3: CASSFAGPSYEQYF
size: NA
D: NA
V: TRBV5-1
J: TRBJ2-7

DNA: TGTGCCAGCAGCATACCGGGACAGGGGCCCGGAGAGACCCAGTACTTC
CDR3: CASSIPGQGPGETQYF
size: NA
D: TRBD1
V: TRBV13
J: TRBJ2-5

DNA: TGTGCCAGCAGCTTTCAGGACACCGGGGAGCTGTTTTTT
CDR3: CASSFQDTGELFF
size: few
D: NA
V: TRBV11-2
J: TRBJ2-2